The 32 T cell receptor beta chains below all came from one sample that was sequenced in a study of PD-1 blockade in classical Hodgkin lymphoma (dated by TCRdb to the early 2020s). Libraries were built with the immunoSEQ multiplex PCR assay. The immuneACCESS repertoire file appears here via TCRdb, limited to in-frame rearrangements. These files lack a portion of the clones; in checked studies, under half of the deficit traces to unresolved V genes, and the cause of the others is not known. The sample table lists tens of thousands of clones, 89% of them with a count of one. Of the sample, about 10% falls within the top ten clones. The time point tag for this specimen amounts to: cycle 2 day 1 (C2D1) of nivolumab. Relapse after autologous stem cell transplantation had occurred in all trial patients, and cohorts A, B and C were distinguished by prior brentuximab vedotin exposure. The material was peripheral blood mononuclear cells (PBMCs), obtained before the second cycle of nivolumab. The receptors derive from a human donor with classical Hodgkin lymphoma.

The chain couples TRBV5-4 to TRBJ1-5; D remains unclear. The CDR3 is made up of 12 amino acids. Germline CDR1 is SGHNT and CDR2 is YYREEE (reference sequence). V lost 3 bases to trimming and J lost 4 bases, with 5 bases between them. CDR3 nucleotides: TGTGCCAGCAGCTCCGATAATCAGCCCCAGCATTTT. Translating it yields CASSSDNQPQHF.

This chain links TRBV10-3 with TRBJ2-2; 13 bases match TRBD2. Per germline, CDR1 ENHRY and CDR2 SYGVKD. The length of the CDR3 is 16 residues. V lost 2 bases to trimming and J lost 8 bases; unmatched junction nucleotides: 5. The DNA for the CDR3 is TGTGCCATCAGTGAGGGACTAGCGGGAGAATCTGGGGAGCTGTTTTTT. This gives the protein CAISEGLAGESGELFF.

V gene TRBV5-5 combines with J gene TRBJ2-7; 8 bases fit TRBD1. This CDR3 region has 15 residues. Germline V lookup: CDR1 SGHKS, CDR2 YYEKEE (reference sequence). After removal of 4 bases from V and 4 bases from J, the junction contained 10 bases not matched to a gene. This chain's CDR3 is CASSPTWTGTYEQYF. CDR3 bases: TGTGCCAGCAGCCCCACTTGGACAGGGACGTACGAGCAGTACTTC.

The rearrangement uses TRBV4-2 and TRBJ2-3; 11 positions agree with TRBD2. V lost 0 bases to trimming and J lost 4 bases; unmatched junction nucleotides: 3. The germline gives CDR1 LGHNA, CDR2 YNFKEQ. This CDR3 is built from 16 residues. The CDR3 DNA is TGTGCCAGCAGCCAAGAAGGACTAGCGGGTTCAGATACGCAGTATTTT. Protein product: CASSQEGLAGSDTQYF.

The chain links TRBV27 to TRBJ2-7, with D perhaps matching TRBD1 or TRBD2 (5 bases each). CDR1 is MNHEY, CDR2 SMNVEV, per germline (reference sequence). The CDR3 is made up of 15 amino acids. Trimming took off 2 bases at V and 0 bases at J, with 11 bases between the two ends. CDR3 region: CASSLEGLGSYEQYF. In DNA form, the CDR3 reads TGTGCCAGCAGTTTAGAGGGGTTGGGCTCCTACGAGCAGTACTTC.

This chain uses TRBV27 with TRBJ2-1; D is unclear. V dropped 6 bases and J dropped 2 bases, with 23 bases sitting between them. CDR1 is MNHEY, CDR2 SMNVEV, per germline (reference sequence). This CDR3 spans 18 amino acids. The CDR3 coding sequence is TGTGCCAGCAGACCTAGTATGGGATGGGGTCGGGCCTACAATGAGCAGTTCTTC. The encoded protein is CASRPSMGWGRAYNEQFF.

The V gene is TRBV7-9, the J gene TRBJ2-7; the match to TRBD1 covers 8 bases. V was pared by 1 base and J by 1 base, with 6 bases of the junction left unmatched. This CDR3 is 16 amino acids long. Germline CDR1 SEHNR, CDR2 FQNEAQ (reference sequence). CDR3 loop: CASSLVGQGHSYEQYF. The CDR3 DNA reads TGTGCCAGCAGCTTAGTAGGACAGGGCCATTCCTACGAGCAGTACTTC.

The table lists this clone with a few counts. The genes are TRBV7-9 and TRBJ1-1; 7 bases are shared with TRBD1. V shed 5 bases, J shed 11 bases, and the junction held 5 bases outside the gene matches. This CDR3 has 11 residues. The germline V gene encodes CDR1 SEHNR and CDR2 FQNEAQ (reference sequence). CDR3 DNA sequence: TGTGCCAGCAGCCCAGACAGGGTGGCTTTCTTT. Translating it yields CASSPDRVAFF.

A few counts support this clone. The chain links TRBV25-1 to TRBJ2-7; 9 bases agree with TRBD2. The CDR3 is 14 amino acids. Germline trimming cut 3 bases from V and 7 bases from J; bases unmatched to any gene: 7. Germline V gene sequence: CDR1 MGHDK, CDR2 SYGVNS. The CDR3 spells CASSEAGGPGEQYF. CDR3 DNA sequence: TGTGCCAGCAGTGAGGCGGGAGGGCCGGGGGAGCAGTACTTC.

The rearrangement links TRBV5-3 to TRBJ2-5; the match to TRBD2 covers 10 bases. TRBV5-3 qualifies as an ORF whose function is uncertain. The CDR3 consists of 19 residues. V lost 2 bases and J lost 5; bases outside the gene matches: 18. CDR3 in amino acids: CARSFASSGSGNRGETQYF. The CDR3 region has the DNA TGTGCCAGAAGCTTCGCATCTAGCGGGAGTGGTAATAGGGGGGAGACCCAGTACTTC.

This rearrangement joins TRBV2 to TRBJ1-5; D call uncertain. V shed 5 bases and J shed 4 bases, with 6 bases lying between them. CDR3 length: 12 amino acids. Germline lookup yields CDR1 SNHLY and CDR2 FYNNEI. The CDR3 is CASSLQNQPQHF. The CDR3 DNA follows: TGTGCCAGCAGTCTACAAAATCAGCCCCAGCATTTT.

The V and J genes are TRBV6-5 and TRBJ2-1; 10 positions agree with TRBD1. J lost 3 bases, V lost 3 bases, and 2 bases had no gene match. This CDR3 spans 15 amino acids. Germline CDR1 MNHEY, CDR2 SVGAGI. CDR3 in DNA: TGTGCCAGCAGTTATGGGACAGGGGTCTACAATGAGCAGTTCTTC. It yields the protein CASSYGTGVYNEQFF.

The chain employs TRBV7-9 and TRBJ2-3; D unclear. The V end was cut by 10 bases, the J end by 2 bases, with 13 bases between. Per the germline V gene, CDR1 is SEHNR and CDR2 is FQNEAQ (reference sequence). CDR3 length: 13 residues. CDR3 in amino acids: CATGKAPTDTQYF. In DNA form, the CDR3 reads TGTGCCACAGGCAAGGCCCCCACAGATACGCAGTATTTT.

The J gene is TRBJ2-7, the V gene TRBV28; D not certain. V was shortened by 4 bases and J by 3 bases, with 13 bases between the two germline ends. The germline V gene has CDR1 MDHEN and CDR2 SYDVKM. This CDR3 has 14 residues. The CDR3 loop reads CASSYVLPGYEQYF. The DNA for the CDR3 is TGTGCCAGCAGTTATGTACTTCCAGGCTACGAGCAGTACTTC.

This chain connects TRBV7-2 to TRBJ2-7, with 7 nucleotides matching TRBD2. CDR3 length: 16 residues. CDR1 is SGHTA, CDR2 FQGNSA, per germline. V lost 5 bases and J lost 2; bases outside the gene matches: 12. CDR3 protein: CASSIRGGSSPYEQYF. The CDR3 DNA follows: TGTGCCAGCAGCATTAGGGGCGGGAGTTCCCCCTACGAGCAGTACTTC.

V usage is TRBV5-1 and J usage is TRBJ2-1; no definite D call. From germline, CDR1 is SGHRS and CDR2 YFSETQ. V dropped 2 bases and J dropped 6 bases, with 15 bases sitting between them. The CDR3 runs to 15 residues. CDR3 protein: CASSFPRTVTNEQFF. In nucleotides, the CDR3 is TGCGCCAGCAGCTTCCCCCGGACGGTTACCAATGAGCAGTTCTTC.

This chain links TRBV28 with TRBJ2-7; D not certain. V was trimmed by 3 bases and J by 4 bases, leaving 16 bases between them. The CDR3 runs 15 residues. CDR1 is MDHEN, CDR2 SYDVKM, per germline. The CDR3: CASSFTHIPPYEQYF. CDR3 nucleotides: TGTGCCAGCAGTTTCACCCACATACCCCCTTACGAGCAGTACTTC. The full variable domain, completed using reference TRBV28 and TRBJ2-7, is DVKVTQSSRYLVKRTGEKVFLECVQDMDHENMFWYRQDPGLGLRLIYFSYDVKMKEKGDIPEGYSVSREKKERFSLILESASTNQTSMYLCASSFTHIPPYEQYFGPGTRLTVT.

The chain has TRBV5-1 and TRBJ2-1, with D possibly matching TRBD2 (6 bases). The CDR3 sequence is 17 residues long. The germline V gene has CDR1 SGHRS and CDR2 YFSETQ. Trimming pared 0 bases from V and 0 bases from J, leaving 13 bases between. The CDR3 bases are TGCGCCAGCAGCTTGGCCAGTGGGGGGAGCTCCTACAATGAGCAGTTCTTC. It is translated as CASSLASGGSSYNEQFF.

The J gene is TRBJ2-6, the V gene TRBV6-5; perhaps TRBD2 as D (6 bases). The CDR3 has 15 amino acids. Germline assignment: CDR1 MNHEY and CDR2 SVGAGI. V shed 6 bases and J shed 4 bases, with 13 bases lying between them. The CDR3 protein is CASRRDLGGANVLTF. CDR3 sequence (DNA): TGTGCCAGCAGGCGGGACTTGGGGGGGGCCAACGTCCTGACTTTC.

The chain carries TRBV11-1 and TRBJ2-7, with D unclear. CDR1 and CDR2 from the germline V gene are SGHAT and FQDESV (reference sequence). The CDR3 totals 14 residues. V was clipped by 1 base and J by 1 base, with 8 bases between them. The CDR3 is CASSLGGSSYEQYF. In nucleotides, the CDR3 is TGTGCCAGCAGCTTAGGCGGATCTTCCTACGAGCAGTACTTC. Based on the CDR3 plus reference TRBV11-1 and TRBJ2-7, the full variable domain is EAEVAQSPRYKITEKSQAVAFWCDPISGHATLYWYRQILGQGPELLVQFQDESVVDDSQLPKDRFSAERLKGVDSTLKIQPAELGDSAMYLCASSLGGSSYEQYFGPGTRLTVT.

The rearrangement links TRBV6-5 to TRBJ2-3; 10 nucleotides agree with TRBD2. Germline-derived CDR1 and CDR2 are MNHEY and SVGAGI. This CDR3 is 15 amino acids long. Trimming took 4 bases from V and 1 from J; bases not matched to a gene: 2. The CDR3 nucleotides read TGTGCCAGCAGTTTCCTAGCGGGGGGCACAGATACGCAGTATTTT. This gives the protein CASSFLAGGTDTQYF.

J is TRBJ2-7 and V is TRBV5-6; tentatively, D is TRBD2 (7 bases). The CDR3 has 14 residues. The V gene's germline CDR1 is SGHDT and CDR2 YYEEEE. The V gene lost 1 base and the J gene lost 6 bases, with 14 bases spanning the gap. The CDR3: CASSLLRGRGEQYF. CDR3 nucleotides: TGTGCCAGCAGCTTGTTGCGGGGGCGAGGCGAGCAGTACTTC.

This sequence joins TRBV28 and TRBJ2-7, with D maybe TRBD1 (5 bases). Germline V lookup: CDR1 MDHEN, CDR2 SYDVKM. The CDR3 runs 12 residues. Trimming left V 4 bases short and J 2 bases short, with 6 bases between. CDR3 in amino acids: CASSWGTYEQYF. The CDR3 nucleotides read TGTGCCAGCAGTTGGGGCACCTACGAGCAGTACTTC.

This chain joins TRBV19 and TRBJ2-1; D assignment may be TRBD1 or TRBD2 (5 bases each). This CDR3 spans 13 amino acids. The ends were cut back, 7 bases at V and 8 bases at J, with 15 bases in the middle. From germline, CDR1 is LNHDA and CDR2 SQIVND (reference sequence). DNA of the CDR3: TGTGCCAGTACTGGGGGAGTAATCTATGAGCAGTTCTTC. Its protein product is CASTGGVIYEQFF.

The chain recombines TRBV6-4 with TRBJ2-2, with D uncertain. V was clipped by 0 bases and J by 2 bases, with 4 bases between them. The CDR3 has 14 amino acids. Germline CDR1 MRHNA, CDR2 SNTAGT. The CDR3 reads CASSDSRNTGELFF. The CDR3 bases are TGTGCCAGCAGTGACTCTCGCAACACCGGGGAGCTGTTTTTT.

J is TRBJ1-1 and V is TRBV19; no clear D. V lost 4 bases, J lost 0 bases, and 12 bases lay in between. CDR1 is LNHDA and CDR2 is SQIVND in the germline V gene (reference sequence). The CDR3 is made up of 15 amino acids. CDR3 region: CASSRWKQLNTEAFF. CDR3 bases: TGTGCCAGTAGTAGGTGGAAACAGCTGAACACTGAAGCTTTCTTT.

The CDR3 loop is CASSLGGGGWNNQPQHF. CDR3 nucleotide sequence: TGTGCCAGCAGTTTAGGAGGGGGCGGGTGGAACAATCAGCCCCAGCATTTT. The gene calls are TRBV28 and TRBJ1-5, with 7 nucleotides matching TRBD1. The ends lost 2 bases at V and 3 bases at J; junction bases unmatched: 10. Germline V gene data show CDR1 as MDHEN and CDR2 as SYDVKM. The CDR3 has 17 residues.

The V gene is TRBV5-4, the J gene TRBJ1-5; the D is unclear. This CDR3 is 13 amino acids long. The V gene lost 0 bases and the J gene lost 9 bases, with 10 bases spanning the gap. Germline-derived CDR1 and CDR2 are SGHNT and YYREEE (reference sequence). The CDR3: CASSLERGGPQHF. CDR3 nucleotide sequence: TGTGCCAGCAGCTTGGAAAGAGGAGGGCCCCAGCATTTT.

The chain couples TRBV5-1 to TRBJ2-3, with D perhaps TRBD2 (5 bases). The CDR3 spans 16 residues. The V and J ends lost 0 bases and 3 bases respectively, with 14 bases between them. Germline V lookup: CDR1 SGHRS, CDR2 YFSETQ. The CDR3 DNA is TGCGCCAGCAGCTTGGAGGCCACCTGGACTACAGATACGCAGTATTTT. It codes for CASSLEATWTTDTQYF.

The chain combines TRBV9 with TRBJ1-2; D is perhaps TRBD1 (6 bases). Germline V CDR1 and CDR2: SGDLS, YYNGEE. The CDR3 contains 14 residues. Trimming took off 4 bases at V and 8 bases at J, with 18 bases between the two ends. Written as DNA, the CDR3 is TGTGCCAGCAGCACAAACACAGGGATCTTGGGCTACACCTTC. Amino acid sequence: CASSTNTGILGYTF.

Comments on this clone: The junction departs from germline at one end; a sequencing error may be responsible. The rearrangement links TRBV7-7 to TRBJ2-1; possibly TRBD1 for D (5 bases). Looked up from germline, CDR1 is SSHAT and CDR2 is FNYEAQ (reference sequence). This CDR3 comprises 14 residues. DNA for the CDR3: TGTGCTAGCAGCTCAGAAATAGGGGACAATGAGCAGTTCTTC. Its translation: CASSSEIGDNEQFF. Drawing the rest from reference TRBV7-7 and TRBJ2-1, the complete variable domain is GAGVSQSPRYKVTKRGQDVTLRCDPISSHATLYWYQQALGQGPEFLTYFNYEAQPDKSGLPSDRFSAERPEGSISTLTIQRTEQRDSAMYRCASSSEIGDNEQFFGPGTRLTVL.

In its sample, this clone was seen once. V usage is TRBV27 and J usage is TRBJ2-7; tentatively, D is TRBD2 (5 bases). CDR3 length: 15 residues. Per germline, CDR1 MNHEY and CDR2 SMNVEV (reference sequence). V lost 0 bases and J 3 bases, leaving 12 bases between the germline ends. The DNA for the CDR3 is TGTGCCAGCAGTTTATCGGCGGTTGGGAGCTACGAGCAGTACTTC. Its translation is CASSLSAVGSYEQYF.